Detailed here is one T cell receptor beta chain. The antigen it recognizes is unknown. The germline V gene provides CDR1 SGHRS and CDR2 YFSETQ. From the cysteine through the phenylalanine, the CDR3 covers 15 amino acids. No DNA is recorded. Library preparation was by 5' RACE. The input for every TCR library was 3,500 to 4,000 ng of total RNA. For each sample, cDNA synthesis was carried out in eight separate reactions using SMARTScribe reverse transcriptase. During cDNA synthesis, template switching introduced unique molecular identifiers that contained a 6-nucleotide sample barcode. Two nested PCRs of approximately 16 and 10 cycles amplified the TCRalpha and TCRbeta cDNA, and bead purification followed each PCR. Before amplification, the cDNA was both treated with uracil DNA-glycosylase and purified with the QIAquick PCR purification kit. The second PCR was the step at which Illumina TruSeq-compatible adapters and sample-specific barcodes were added. Library quality and concentration were checked on TapeStation and Qubit, and libraries were pooled at around 4.9 ng each. Sequencing of the pooled libraries was done on an Illumina HiSeq2500 single-index Rapid Run using custom sequencing primers and 2 x 100 bp reads. In the paper's pipeline: MiGEC version 1.2.6 was used for UMI-based consensus assembly to correct PCR and sequencing errors. V(D)J alignment, clonotype assembly and CDR3 extraction were performed with MiXCR version 2.1.1. Normalisation of gene usage, clonotype sharing and MAIT/NKT TCR abundance was achieved by analysing the top 1000, 10 000 and 20 000 clonotypes per sample. After downsampling to 27 000 UMIs, diversity was calculated as the inverse Simpson index using the vegan R package. Paired Mann-Whitney U tests on discordant twin pairs were used, with Benjamini-Hochberg multiple-testing correction. TCRdb reprocessed the reads and lists each CDR3 protein sequence as a single entry, with no DNA. TCRdb, not the original authors, processed these V and J calls. The sample table includes 350,000 to 550,000 distinct CDR3 sequences. About 2.4% of the sample is taken by the ten largest.

From each donor, an approximately 2.5 ml peripheral blood sample was collected into PAXgene tubes and kept at -80 degrees C. Without T cell sorting, total RNA was isolated from whole blood using the PAXgene blood miRNA kit on an automated QIAcube. Peripheral blood from monozygotic twin pairs, either concordant or discordant for inflammatory bowel disease, underwent deep TCRalpha and TCRbeta repertoire profiling that used unique molecular barcoding. For every twin pair, smoking habits were documented, and each individual was categorised as a current, former or never smoker. This sample was included in a study of monozygotic twins with inflammatory bowel disease (dated by TCRdb to about 2019). Regarding the research as a whole: The complete study included about 28 monozygotic twin pairs: 19 IBD-discordant Danish pairs and nine German pairs, of which four were IBD-concordant and five were IBD-discordant. The search for disease-associated traits relied mainly on comparing, within discordant pairs, IBD patients with their genetically identical healthy co-twins. Each individual had, on average, about 151 000 unique TCRalpha sequences and 181 000 unique TCRbeta sequences available for analysis.

Findings and caveats that apply to the study as a whole: Because patients received different immunosuppressive treatments, the repertoires may have picked up extra background noise and variability between individuals. Repertoire similarity did not differ between concordant and discordant twins, possibly due to limited statistical power. Distinction between different T cell subtypes could not be achieved in the analysis. The results gave no support for a single strong signal or clonotype linked to IBD. IBD patients had lower TCRbeta repertoire diversity, measured by the inverse Simpson index, than their healthy co-twins. Compared with healthy twins, IBD patients had fewer clonotypes in common with other individuals, a difference most pronounced in patients showing signs of disease activity.

Sequenced sample: blood. This sequence originates from a human donor with ulcerative colitis or Crohn's disease, or a healthy co-twin of an affected twin (not recorded which). The sequence joins TRBV5-1 to TRBJ2-5; absent DNA, TCRdb's TRBD1 call cannot be checked. The CDR3 protein: CASSSTGQKQETQYF.